Following are 28 T cell receptor beta chains from one sample sequenced in a study of cytomegalovirus exposure and HLA in healthy donors. Amplification used 60 Vbeta primers and 13 Jbeta primers. Profiling relied on immunoSEQ multiplex PCR, and the TCRdb table lists in-frame clones only, not all of them. The sample yields about 190,000 clones, around four fifths seen once. Sequencing input: PBMCs. These receptor sequences come from a woman aged 50 to 60 in good health and CMV-seropositive.

This chain links TRBV9 with TRBJ2-2; 11 bases fit TRBD2. V trimming: 2 bases; J trimming: 7 bases; junction bases outside the gene matches: 16. Germline V gives CDR1 SGDLS, CDR2 YYNGEE. The CDR3 has 19 residues. The CDR3 loop is CASSVGPSGGPQRGGELFF. CDR3 DNA sequence: TGTGCCAGCAGCGTCGGGCCTAGCGGGGGGCCTCAAAGAGGCGGGGAGCTGTTTTTT.

The rearrangement links TRBV5-1 to TRBJ2-7, with 9 nucleotides matching TRBD1. CDR1 and CDR2 (germline): SGHRS, YFSETQ. The CDR3 is 16 amino acids. The V segment lost 0 bases and the J segment 5 bases; nucleotides outside the gene matches: 9. This CDR3 is CASSLAGGQGWDEQYF. CDR3 DNA sequence: TGCGCCAGCAGCTTGGCGGGGGGACAGGGATGGGACGAGCAGTACTTC.

The chain carries TRBV21-1 and TRBJ1-6; the D segment call TRBD1 is taken from the table without a DNA check. TRBV21-1 is a pseudogene. There are 16 residues in the CDR3. The CDR3 region is CASSEQGRAYNSPLHF. The CDR3 DNA reads TGTGCCAGCAGCGAACAGGGTAGGGCCTATAATTCACCCCTCCACTTT.

This clone has a single count. This chain connects TRBV11-2 to TRBJ2-5; D not certain. The germline V gene has CDR1 SGHAT and CDR2 FQNNGV. CDR3 length: 12 amino acids. Trimming pared 1 base from V and 5 bases from J, leaving 5 bases between. CDR3 residues: CASSLVRETQYF. Here the CDR3 DNA reads TGTGCCAGCAGCTTAGTGCGGGAGACCCAGTACTTC.

The chain employs TRBV10-2 and TRBJ1-2, with no clear D. CDR3 size: 17 residues. The V end was cut by 1 base, the J end by 0 bases, with 15 bases between. The germline gives CDR1 WSHSY, CDR2 SAAADI. The CDR3 region has the DNA TGCGCCAGCAGTGAGTTATTTGGTACCAGTTCTAACTATGGCTACACCTTC. Translated: CASSELFGTSSNYGYTF.

This clone was counted a few times. The chain recombines TRBV19 with TRBJ2-1; 10 nucleotides agree with TRBD1. Germline CDR1 is LNHDA and CDR2 is SQIVND (reference sequence). The CDR3 covers 15 residues. Trimming cost V 4 bases and J 3 bases; bases outside gene matches: 3. The CDR3: CASSTGTGDYNEQFF. The CDR3 coding sequence is TGTGCCAGTAGTACCGGGACAGGGGACTACAATGAGCAGTTCTTC.

This clone has just a few counts. The chain couples TRBV5-1 to TRBJ2-5; 8 bases are a match to TRBD2. The CDR3 covers 18 residues. Trimming at V came to 0 bases and at J to 2 bases, leaving 12 bases not matched to a gene. Germline assignment: CDR1 SGHRS and CDR2 YFSETQ. The chain's CDR3 is CASSLAVKERGPQETQYF. DNA of the CDR3: TGCGCCAGCAGCTTGGCGGTGAAAGAGCGGGGGCCACAAGAGACCCAGTACTTC.

The CDR3 is CASSFGSGEETQYF. CDR3 DNA sequence: TGTGCCAGCAGCTTTGGTAGCGGGGAAGAGACCCAGTACTTC. This chain links TRBV5-6 with TRBJ2-5; the match to TRBD2 covers 8 bases. V lost 2 bases and J lost 3; bases outside the gene matches: 3. This CDR3 is 14 amino acids long. Germline loops: CDR1 SGHDT, CDR2 YYEEEE.

The rearrangement joins TRBV18 to TRBJ1-1; the D gene is possibly TRBD1 (5 bases). The V gene lost 6 bases and the J gene lost 7 bases, with 15 bases spanning the gap. The CDR3 extends over 13 amino acids. Per germline, CDR1 KGHSH and CDR2 LQKENI. CDR3 DNA sequence: TGTGCCAGCTCGACGAACCGACAGAATGAAGCTTTCTTT. Amino acids: CASSTNRQNEAFF.

The J gene is TRBJ2-7, the V gene TRBV7-3; 7 bases map to TRBD1. The ends lost 5 bases at V and 3 bases at J; junction bases unmatched: 4. Germline CDR1 reads SGHTA; CDR2 reads FQGTGA. The CDR3 has 13 amino acids. The CDR3 is CASSQGQDYEQYF. The CDR3, as DNA: TGTGCCAGCAGCCAAGGACAGGACTACGAGCAGTACTTC.

The CDR3 spells CASTGDLNQPQHF. The CDR3 bases are TGTGCCAGTACAGGTGACCTTAATCAGCCCCAGCATTTT. The V gene is TRBV27, the J gene TRBJ1-5; D might be TRBD1 (5 bases). CDR1 and CDR2 (germline): MNHEY, SMNVEV (reference sequence). The V end lost 9 bases, the J end lost 4 bases, and 13 bases lay between the germline ends. The CDR3 extends over 13 amino acids.

CDR3 coding DNA: TGCGCCAGCAGCCTAACTAGAATCGGTCGAGAGACCCAGTACTTC. Its translation is CASSLTRIGRETQYF. V usage is TRBV5-1 and J usage is TRBJ2-5; D perhaps matches TRBD2 (5 bases). The CDR3 is 15 residues long. Trimming left V 4 bases short and J 4 bases short, with 17 bases between. CDR1 SGHRS and CDR2 YFSETQ come from the germline V gene. Complete variable domain (other parts from reference TRBV5-1 and TRBJ2-5): KAGVTQTPRYLIKTRGQQVTLSCSPISGHRSVSWYQQTPGQGLQFLFEYFSETQRNKGNFPGRFSGRQFSNSRSEMNVSTLELGDSALYLCASSLTRIGRETQYFGPGTRLLVL.

Only one count was recorded for this clone. This sequence joins TRBV2 and TRBJ2-1; tentative D call: TRBD2 (5 bases). Germline CDR1 reads SNHLY; CDR2 reads FYNNEI. This CDR3 is 14 amino acids long. V was cut by 7 bases and J by 5 bases, with 15 bases left in between. CDR3 loop: CASIPSRTHNEQFF. In nucleotides, the CDR3 is TGTGCCAGCATCCCGTCTAGGACTCACAATGAGCAGTTCTTC.

The CDR3 sequence: CASSPRVGAQGDTQYF. The CDR3 region has the DNA TGTGCCAGCAGTCCCCGGGTAGGGGCGCAAGGAGATACGCAGTATTTT. V usage is TRBV25-1 and J usage is TRBJ2-3, with D possibly matching TRBD1 (5 bases). The V end was cut by 5 bases, the J end by 5 bases, with 20 bases between. The CDR3 contains 16 residues. Germline CDR1 MGHDK, CDR2 SYGVNS.

The CDR3 sequence: CASTTSGGPYNEQFF. The CDR3 DNA is TGTGCCAGCACCACTTCGGGGGGGCCGTACAATGAGCAGTTCTTC. The chain links TRBV6-6 to TRBJ2-1, with 8 bases that match TRBD2. The CDR3 runs to 15 residues. J was trimmed by 4 bases and V by 7 bases; bases with no gene match: 9. The V gene's germline CDR1 is MNHNY and CDR2 SVGAGI (reference sequence).

The chain uses TRBV7-3 and TRBJ1-2; the match to TRBD1 covers 12 bases. Trimming at V came to 3 bases and at J to 8 bases, leaving 7 bases not matched to a gene. CDR1 and CDR2 from the germline V gene are SGHTA and FQGTGA. This CDR3 is 15 amino acids long. CDR3 residues: CASSLLGQGAGGYTF. The CDR3 bases are TGTGCCAGCAGCTTGCTGGGACAGGGGGCAGGGGGCTACACCTTC.

The rearrangement joins TRBV11-2 to TRBJ2-3, with D hard to call. Germline CDR1 and CDR2: SGHAT and FQNNGV. Between the trimmed V and J ends, which lost 0 bases and 2 bases, there was a span of 6 bases. The CDR3 has 14 residues. The CDR3 region has the DNA TGTGCCAGCAGCTTAGAGCGGTTCACAGATACGCAGTATTTT. It yields the protein CASSLERFTDTQYF.

The chain is built from TRBV7-9 and TRBJ2-7; possible D gene TRBD1, 6 bases. V was shortened by 2 bases and J by 2 bases, with 7 bases between the two germline ends. The CDR3 is 13 amino acids. From germline, CDR1 is SEHNR and CDR2 FQNEAQ (reference sequence). CDR3 amino acids: CASSLRTAYEQYF. For the CDR3, the DNA is TGTGCCAGCAGCTTAAGGACAGCCTACGAGCAGTACTTC.

The J gene is TRBJ2-3, the V gene TRBV7-6; TRBD1 matches 9 bases. Trimming removed 3 bases from V and 4 bases from J; junction bases left unmatched: 8. CDR1 is SGHVS, CDR2 FNYEAQ, per germline. The length of the CDR3 is 16 residues. The CDR3 here is CASSFGQGKMADTQYF. The CDR3 nucleotides read TGTGCCAGCAGCTTCGGACAGGGGAAGATGGCAGATACGCAGTATTTT.

This chain joins TRBV29-1 and TRBJ1-1, with D perhaps TRBD1 (5 bases). Trimming stripped 4 bases from V and 6 bases from J, with 12 bases between. The CDR3 spans 12 residues. Germline CDR1 and CDR2: SQVTM and ANQGSEA. The CDR3 DNA reads TGCAGCGTTGCCCAAGGGGAGGCTGAAGCTTTCTTT. It yields the protein CSVAQGEAEAFF.

As DNA, the CDR3 is TGTGCCAGCAGCTTTGCAGCGGGGGCTTCCTACGAGCAGTACTTC. This encodes CASSFAAGASYEQYF. The chain is built from TRBV11-3 and TRBJ2-7, with TRBD2 identical over 8 bases. Germline values: CDR1 SGHNT, CDR2 YENEEA. The CDR3 runs 15 residues. J was trimmed by 1 base and V by 3 bases; bases with no gene match: 5.

The chain employs TRBV12-5 and TRBJ2-7, with D unresolved. CDR1 and CDR2 from the germline V gene are LGHNT and FRNRAP. V was clipped by 0 bases and J by 0 bases, with 18 bases between them. This CDR3 contains 18 residues. CDR3 amino acids: CASGLVPRPTDSSYEQYF. DNA for the CDR3: TGTGCTAGTGGTTTGGTACCGAGGCCAACGGATAGCTCCTACGAGCAGTACTTC.

The V gene is TRBV11-2, the J gene TRBJ2-1, with 10 nucleotides matching TRBD2. The CDR3 is made up of 13 amino acids. From germline, CDR1 is SGHAT and CDR2 FQNNGV. Trimming cost V 9 bases and J 8 bases; bases outside gene matches: 7. CDR3 residues: CASERGGRYEQFF. The CDR3 region has the DNA TGTGCCAGTGAGCGGGGGGGCAGGTATGAGCAGTTCTTC.

This chain uses TRBV5-6 with TRBJ1-3, with 7 positions matching TRBD1. Germline V gene lookup returns CDR1 SGHDT and CDR2 YYEEEE. This CDR3 region has 16 residues. Germline trimming cut 4 bases from V and 4 bases from J; bases unmatched to any gene: 11. CDR3 sequence: CASSTGRGGQGNTIYF. The CDR3 DNA sequence: TGTGCCAGCAGCACCGGCCGAGGGGGACAGGGAAACACCATATATTTT.

This chain connects TRBV7-3 to TRBJ2-2, with unresolved D. In germline, CDR1 is SGHTA, CDR2 FQGTGA. The V end lost 0 bases, the J end lost 5 bases, and 7 bases lay between the germline ends. CDR3 length: 14 amino acids. The CDR3 nucleotides are TGTGCCAGCAGCTTAACCGGTAGAACCGGGGAGCTGTTTTTT. Encoded protein: CASSLTGRTGELFF. Together with reference TRBV7-3 and TRBJ2-2, the CDR3 gives the full variable domain: GAGVSQTPSNKVTEKGKYVELRCDPISGHTALYWYRQSLGQGPEFLIYFQGTGAADDSGLPNDRFFAVRPEGSVSTLKIQRTERGDSAVYLCASSLTGRTGELFFGEGSRLTVL.

This chain links TRBV19 with TRBJ2-2, with 7 bases lining up with TRBD2. The CDR3 length is 13 residues. Germline CDR1 and CDR2: LNHDA and SQIVND (reference sequence). After removal of 4 bases from V and 4 bases from J, the junction contained 0 bases not matched to a gene. The CDR3 region is CASSRGGTGELFF. The CDR3 DNA reads TGTGCCAGTAGTAGGGGGGGCACCGGGGAGCTGTTTTTT.

This clone has just one count. This sequence joins TRBV30 and TRBJ1-5, with TRBD1 as a possible D gene (5 bases). V was clipped by 1 base and J by 11 bases, with 12 bases between them. The CDR3 runs to 12 residues. Germline CDR1 is GTSNPN and CDR2 is SVGIG (reference sequence). In DNA form, the CDR3 reads TGTGCCTGGAGTGCGAGCCCGGGGGCCCAGCATTTT. Encoded protein: CAWSASPGAQHF.

This chain uses TRBV6-5 with TRBJ1-6; D might be TRBD1 (6 bases). CDR1 and CDR2 from the germline V gene are MNHEY and SVGAGI. This CDR3 is 15 amino acids long. Trimming shortened V by 5 bases and J by 5 bases, and 13 bases separated the two germline ends. The CDR3 is CASSSGQSNNSPLHF. Written as DNA, the CDR3 is TGTGCCAGCAGTAGCGGACAGAGCAATAATTCACCCCTCCACTTT.